What follows are 32 T cell receptor beta chains derived from one specimen sequenced in a study of persistence of HIV-infected CD4 T cells. The libraries were made with immunoSEQ version 4 in survey mode. Generated by immunoSEQ multiplex PCR, the TCRdb table keeps only in-frame clones and is missing some. The data show 20,000 to 25,000 clones, with under 80% seen just once and 1.8% held by the top ten. Cells were stimulated with overlapping HIV-1 Gag 15-mer peptides. Responding CD4+ T cells were sorted by upregulation of both CD40 ligand and CD69. The antigens for these receptors are not known. The sequences come from CD4+ T cells sorted from PBMCs after approximately 19-hour stimulation, collected from a patient who received antiretroviral therapy. The receptors shown here come from an adult man with HIV who was CMV-seropositive.

In DNA form, the CDR3 reads TGCGCCAGCAGCCCGAGGGACAGAGCAAGTGGAAACACCATATATTTT. Protein: CASSPRDRASGNTIYF. The chain has TRBV5-1 and TRBJ1-3; 7 positions agree with TRBD1. The J segment lost 3 bases and the V segment lost 4 bases, leaving 10 bases of the junction unmatched. The CDR3 has 16 residues. The germline V gene has CDR1 SGHRS and CDR2 YFSETQ. Full variable domain (rest looked up from reference TRBV5-1 and TRBJ1-3): KAGVTQTPRYLIKTRGQQVTLSCSPISGHRSVSWYQQTPGQGLQFLFEYFSETQRNKGNFPGRFSGRQFSNSRSEMNVSTLELGDSALYLCASSPRDRASGNTIYFGEGSWLTVV.

This clone was found once. The chain recombines TRBV6-5 with TRBJ2-3; 8 bases agree with TRBD2. Trimming cost V 6 bases and J 5 bases; bases outside gene matches: 4. The germline V gene has CDR1 MNHEY and CDR2 SVGAGI. The CDR3 extends over 13 amino acids. The CDR3 region is CASSGGGRDTQYF. DNA of the CDR3: TGTGCCAGCAGCGGGGGGGGGAGAGATACGCAGTATTTT.

The CDR3 region has the DNA TGTGCCAGCAGTTCCTACAGGGTAACCTACGAGCAGTACTTC. Its translation: CASSSYRVTYEQYF. This rearrangement joins TRBV6-5 to TRBJ2-7, with a tentative D call TRBD1 (6 bases). CDR3 size: 14 residues. Germline V gene sequence: CDR1 MNHEY, CDR2 SVGAGI. V was cut by 4 bases and J by 2 bases, with 12 bases left in between.

The chain recombines TRBV6-5 with TRBJ2-1; the match to TRBD2 covers 8 bases. The junction had 3 bases not matched to a gene; V was cut back by 7 bases and J by 1 base. CDR1 is MNHEY and CDR2 is SVGAGI in the germline V gene. CDR3 length: 14 residues. In DNA, the CDR3 is TGTGCCAGCACCCCGGGGGGGTCCTACAATGAGCAGTTCTTC. This codes for CASTPGGSYNEQFF.

The V and J genes are TRBV4-1 and TRBJ1-1, with D possibly TRBD1 on 6 matching bases. Trimming shortened V by 6 bases and J by 1 base, and 15 bases separated the two germline ends. CDR1 and CDR2 (germline): MGHRA, YSYEKL. The CDR3 runs 15 residues. DNA of the CDR3: TGCGCCAGCAGTCATGTGGGGGGCCGGAACACTGAAGCTTTCTTT. It specifies CASSHVGGRNTEAFF.

This clone occurred once. The chain joins TRBV28 to TRBJ1-1; 7 bases align to TRBD1. J gave up 4 bases and V 8 bases, and 10 bases lay outside the gene matches. This CDR3 has 14 amino acids. Looked up from germline, CDR1 is MDHEN and CDR2 is SYDVKM. DNA of the CDR3: TGTGCCAGCGGAAGGAGGGGGCGCGGCACTGAAGCTTTCTTT. Its translation: CASGRRGRGTEAFF.

This clone was counted once. The CDR3 nucleotides are TGCGCCAGCGAGGGGACAGGAGGCTCCTACGAGCAGTACTTC. Translating gives CASEGTGGSYEQYF. This chain links TRBV5-1 with TRBJ2-7; 8 nucleotides line up with TRBD1. V shed 7 bases and J 0 bases; nucleotides not matched to a gene: 6. This CDR3 has 14 amino acids. Germline values: CDR1 SGHRS, CDR2 YFSETQ.

This clone has only one observation. V gene TRBV6-6 combines with J gene TRBJ2-7; a possible D gene is TRBD1 (5 bases). This CDR3 spans 14 amino acids. Trimming stripped 5 bases from V and 5 bases from J, with 16 bases between. Germline V lookup: CDR1 MNHNY, CDR2 SVGAGI (reference sequence). CDR3 in amino acids: CASSTLGAGNEQYF. DNA of the CDR3: TGTGCCAGCAGTACCCTAGGGGCTGGCAACGAGCAGTACTTC.

This clone was seen only a few times. J is TRBJ2-7 and V is TRBV7-3; D not certain. The CDR3 covers 14 residues. Trimming cost V 1 base and J 2 bases, with 9 bases left between them. Germline CDR1 reads SGHTA; CDR2 reads FQGTGA. The CDR3 region has the DNA TGTGCCAGCAGCTTAATGCACAGCACCTACGAGCAGTACTTC. This gives the protein CASSLMHSTYEQYF.

This rearrangement joins TRBV28 to TRBJ2-1; D is ambiguous. Germline loops: CDR1 MDHEN, CDR2 SYDVKM. Trimming took off 2 bases at V and 8 bases at J, with 10 bases between the two ends. The CDR3 length is 13 residues. CDR3 sequence: CASSLPNVYEQFF. CDR3 bases: TGTGCCAGCAGTTTACCAAATGTCTATGAGCAGTTCTTC.

This clone occurred a few times. V is TRBV5-1 and J is TRBJ2-3; 7 nucleotides align to TRBD1. With V trimmed by 2 bases and J by 3 bases, 6 bases remained unmatched. CDR1 SGHRS and CDR2 YFSETQ come from the germline V gene. The CDR3 sequence is 15 residues long. CDR3 protein: CASSLDRAATDTQYF. CDR3 bases: TGCGCCAGCAGCTTAGACAGGGCGGCGACAGATACGCAGTATTTT.

The chain recombines TRBV18 with TRBJ2-7; D is unclear. The CDR3 covers 12 residues. Germline-derived CDR1 and CDR2 are KGHSH and LQKENI. Trimming shortened V by 0 bases and J by 6 bases, and 6 bases separated the two germline ends. The CDR3 DNA is TGTGCCAGCTCACCACCTTCCGGCGAGCAGTACTTC. It translates to CASSPPSGEQYF.

CDR3 protein: CASSPNADRGPLHF. In nucleotides, the CDR3 is TGTGCCAGCAGCCCTAATGCCGACAGGGGTCCCCTCCACTTT. The gene calls are TRBV3-1 (or the pseudogene TRBV3-2) and TRBJ1-6; TRBD1 agrees at 8 bases. V lost 4 bases and J lost 13; bases outside the gene matches: 9. CDR3 length: 14 residues. The germline V gene has CDR1 LGHDT and CDR2 YNNKEL (reference sequence).

The chain carries TRBV5-8 and TRBJ2-4, with 7 bases identical to TRBD1. Germline V CDR1 and CDR2: SGHTS, YDEGEE. The V segment lost 4 bases and the J segment 1 base; nucleotides outside the gene matches: 14. The length of the CDR3 is 18 residues. The CDR3 spells CASSRILATGSAKNIQYF. For the CDR3, the DNA is TGTGCCAGCAGCCGAATTTTAGCGACAGGGAGCGCCAAAAACATTCAGTACTTC.

The sample holds a few counts of this clone. The V call is TRBV6-5, the J call TRBJ1-3; no definite D call. The CDR3 totals 16 residues. Between the trimmed V and J ends, which lost 0 bases and 0 bases, there was a span of 9 bases. Germline V gives CDR1 MNHEY, CDR2 SVGAGI. Written as DNA, the CDR3 is TGTGCCAGCAGTTACTCTGCACACATCTCTGGAAACACCATATATTTT. Translated, it gives CASSYSAHISGNTIYF.

The rearrangement joins TRBV27 to TRBJ1-4; D uncertain. The ends were cut back, 4 bases at V and 0 bases at J, with 9 bases in the middle. The CDR3 length is 15 residues. CDR1 MNHEY and CDR2 SMNVEV come from the germline V gene (reference sequence). The CDR3 here is CASSYGPATNEKLFF. The CDR3 nucleotides read TGTGCCAGCAGTTACGGACCTGCAACTAATGAAAAACTGTTTTTT.

V usage is TRBV18 and J usage is TRBJ2-3; 7 nucleotides align to TRBD1. Germline loops: CDR1 KGHSH, CDR2 LQKENI. V was pared by 3 bases and J by 4 bases, with 10 bases of the junction left unmatched. This CDR3 has 16 amino acids. The CDR3 loop is CASSPIDRARSDTQYF. In DNA form, the CDR3 reads TGTGCCAGCTCACCGATAGACAGGGCAAGATCAGATACGCAGTATTTT.

The rearrangement uses TRBV10-2 and TRBJ1-5, with a weak D call TRBD1 (5 bases). Trimming took off 11 bases at V and 6 bases at J, with 14 bases between the two ends. The CDR3 is 12 residues long. Looked up from germline, CDR1 is WSHSY and CDR2 is SAAADI. CDR3 loop: CARLDGGQPQHF. DNA for the CDR3: TGCGCCCGATTAGACGGGGGTCAGCCCCAGCATTTT.

This clone was seen a handful of times. V gene TRBV3-1 (or the pseudogene TRBV3-2) combines with J gene TRBJ1-1, with a possible D match to TRBD1 (6 bases). The V and J ends lost 2 bases and 1 base respectively, with 11 bases between them. Germline CDR1 LGHDT, CDR2 YNNKEL (reference sequence). There are 15 residues in the CDR3. The CDR3 loop is CASSQQGNGNTEAFF. CDR3 nucleotide sequence: TGTGCCAGCAGCCAACAGGGGAACGGGAACACTGAAGCTTTCTTT.

Relative to its sample, this clone is medium-sized. V and J are TRBV3-1 (or the pseudogene TRBV3-2) and TRBJ2-1, with 7 bases fitting TRBD2. The CDR3 is made up of 15 amino acids. V trimming: 6 bases; J trimming: 12 bases; junction bases outside the gene matches: 17. Germline V lookup: CDR1 LGHDT, CDR2 YNNKEL (reference sequence). CDR3 sequence reads: CASRETSRVLQRQFF. CDR3 in DNA: TGTGCCAGCAGGGAGACTAGCAGAGTCCTGCAGAGGCAGTTCTTC.

V is TRBV12-5 and J is TRBJ2-3, with 7 bases aligning to TRBD1. CDR3 length: 17 residues. Germline V gene data show CDR1 as LGHNT and CDR2 as FRNRAP. The junction had 7 bases not matched to a gene; V was cut back by 1 base and J by 0 bases. Here the CDR3 reads CASGLGSTGASTDTQYF. CDR3 bases: TGTGCTAGTGGTTTGGGCTCCACAGGGGCTAGCACAGATACGCAGTATTTT. The full variable domain, completed using reference TRBV12-5 and TRBJ2-3, is DARVTQTPRHKVTEMGQEVTMRCQPILGHNTVFWYRQTMMQGLELLAYFRNRAPLDDSGMPKDRFSAEMPDATLATLKIQPSEPRDSAVYFCASGLGSTGASTDTQYFGPGTRLTVL.

The CDR3 protein is CASSPRTGTKTEAFF. The CDR3 coding sequence is TGTGCCAGCAGTCCCCGGACAGGTACCAAGACTGAAGCTTTCTTT. This chain links TRBV27 with TRBJ1-1, with 7 bases aligning to TRBD1. Germline V CDR1 and CDR2: MNHEY, SMNVEV (reference sequence). The CDR3 spans 15 residues. The V gene end was trimmed by 5 bases and the J gene end by 5 bases; junction bases not matched to a gene: 11.

This rearrangement joins TRBV28 to TRBJ1-1, with D uncertain. The CDR3 loop spans 16 amino acids. Between the trimmed V and J ends, which lost 4 bases and 1 base, there was a span of 16 bases. CDR1 is MDHEN and CDR2 is SYDVKM in the germline V gene. CDR3 nucleotides: TGTGCCAGCAGTTACCCCCTTAGGGCTCAGAACACTGAAGCTTTCTTT. Protein sequence: CASSYPLRAQNTEAFF.

This clone has only a few counts. The V gene is TRBV6-5, the J gene TRBJ1-1; D is uncertain. Germline V gene data show CDR1 as MNHEY and CDR2 as SVGAGI. The V end lost 2 bases, the J end lost 3 bases, and 7 bases lay between the germline ends. CDR3 length: 13 amino acids. CDR3 nucleotide sequence: TGTGCCAGCAGTTACGGTCCGTACACTGAAGCTTTCTTT. Its protein is CASSYGPYTEAFF.

The J gene is TRBJ1-3, the V gene TRBV5-4; D not certain. The germline V and J ends were trimmed by 4 bases and 0 bases, with 11 bases remaining between them. From germline, CDR1 is SGHNT and CDR2 YYREEE (reference sequence). The CDR3 extends over 15 amino acids. CDR3 sequence reads: CASSHRGISGNTIYF. In DNA form, the CDR3 reads TGTGCCAGCAGCCACCGGGGTATCTCTGGAAACACCATATATTTT. Together with reference TRBV5-4 and TRBJ1-3, the CDR3 gives the full variable domain: ETGVTQSPTHLIKTRGQQVTLRCSSQSGHNTVSWYQQALGQGPQFIFQYYREEENGRGNFPPRFSGLQFPNYSSELNVNALELDDSALYLCASSHRGISGNTIYFGEGSWLTVV.

CDR3 residues: CASSLTGDNSPLHF. In DNA form, the CDR3 reads TGTGCCAGCTCACTCACAGGGGACAATTCACCCCTCCACTTT. The V call is TRBV18, the J call TRBJ1-6, with 7 bases that match TRBD1. V shed 4 bases and J 7 bases; nucleotides not matched to a gene: 4. The germline CDR1 and CDR2 sequences are KGHSH and LQKENI. The CDR3 is made up of 14 amino acids.

The J gene is TRBJ2-1, the V gene TRBV6-5, with TRBD2 identical over 8 bases. Germline V gene data show CDR1 as MNHEY and CDR2 as SVGAGI. CDR3 length: 14 residues. With 7 bases clipped from V and 5 bases from J, the junction kept 7 bases outside the gene matches. The CDR3 protein is CASNIAGLNNEQFF. The CDR3 bases are TGTGCCAGCAATATAGCGGGGCTTAACAATGAGCAGTTCTTC.

J is TRBJ1-2 and V is TRBV10-3; TRBD1 matches at 7 bases. Trimming at V came to 3 bases and at J to 4 bases, leaving 11 bases not matched to a gene. The CDR3 sequence is 16 residues long. CDR1 is ENHRY, CDR2 SYGVKD, per germline. The CDR3 reads CAISESQGTASYGYTF. The CDR3 DNA follows: TGTGCCATCAGTGAATCCCAAGGGACAGCTAGCTATGGCTACACCTTC.

The V call is TRBV19, the J call TRBJ2-1, with TRBD1 identical over 9 bases. V was clipped by 6 bases and J by 4 bases; unmatched bases: 4. From germline, CDR1 is LNHDA and CDR2 SQIVND (reference sequence). This CDR3 is built from 14 residues. The CDR3 here is CASRDRGLYNEQFF. The DNA for the CDR3 is TGTGCCAGTAGGGACAGGGGACTTTACAATGAGCAGTTCTTC. Full variable domain (missing parts from reference TRBV19 and TRBJ2-1): DGGITQSPKYLFRKEGQNVTLSCEQNLNHDAMYWYRQDPGQGLRLIYYSQIVNDFQKGDIAEGYSVSREKKESFPLTVTSAQKNPTAFYLCASRDRGLYNEQFFGPGTRLTVL.

V usage is TRBV5-1 and J usage is TRBJ2-2; possibly TRBD2 for D (5 bases). The germline gives CDR1 SGHRS, CDR2 YFSETQ. V lost 4 bases to trimming and J lost 4 bases, with 20 bases between them. This CDR3 is 17 amino acids long. CDR3 loop: CASSRTTTLDSTGELFF. Here the CDR3 DNA reads TGCGCCAGCAGCCGTACGACTACCCTGGATAGCACCGGGGAGCTGTTTTTT.

V is TRBV5-1 and J is TRBJ2-1; possible D gene TRBD2, 6 bases. The CDR3 loop spans 16 amino acids. The V and J ends lost 2 bases and 3 bases respectively, with 15 bases between them. Germline V gene sequence: CDR1 SGHRS, CDR2 YFSETQ. The CDR3 DNA sequence: TGCGCCAGCAGCTTACGGTTATCCGGGGGCTACAATGAGCAGTTCTTC. Amino acids: CASSLRLSGGYNEQFF.

The J gene is TRBJ2-2, the V gene TRBV20-1; 8 positions agree with TRBD2. V lost 3 bases, J lost 2 bases, and 8 bases stayed unmatched. The CDR3 consists of 16 residues. Germline CDR1 is DFQATT and CDR2 is SNEGSKA (reference sequence). This chain's CDR3 is CSASLAAGGNTGELFF. The CDR3 coding sequence is TGCAGTGCTAGTTTGGCGGCGGGGGGCAACACCGGGGAGCTGTTTTTT.